This entry concerns a single T cell receptor beta chain. What it recognizes is unknown. Original handling: Lowest detectable productive clonotype frequency was 2.59 x 10-5. Method: immunoSEQ multiplex PCR; TCRdb's copy keeps in-frame clones and lacks some. D and trimming were read from the DNA, whereas the V and J calls and clone size are those reported in that table. The profile covers approximately 32,000 clones, with 69% appearing a single time and around 2.9% taken by the ten largest. The CDR3 has 16 residues. V lost 3 bases and J lost 8; bases outside the gene matches: 10. Germline CDR1 and CDR2: MDHEN and SYDVKM. This sample was included in a study of STAT5B mutations in CD4+ large granular lymphocyte leukemia. Study conclusions and caveats: TRBV06-family usage was enriched in top patient clones (8/27) versus controls (2/35).

Sequenced material: CD4+ T cells from blood buffy coats. The chain combines TRBV28 with TRBJ2-1; 10 bases map to TRBD2. This sequence originates from a human donor in good health. CDR3 protein: CASSFTWSGGAHEQFF. CDR3 DNA: TGTGCCAGCAGTTTTACCTGGAGCGGGGGGGCTCATGAGCAGTTCTTC.